This is a list of T cell receptor beta chains from one sample in a study of T cell responses to AZD1222 COVID-19 vaccine. TCRdb keeps only in-frame clones here, not all; method: immunoSEQ multiplex PCR. The sample has about 170,000 clones; about nine tenths are singletons. The starting material was peripheral blood, obtained on day 0 of AZD1222 vaccination. These receptors all stem from an adult in good health. Both conserved end residues are part of each CDR3. A D gene is named only where the DNA matches it firmly. Clone size is stated in some rows and not others, as once, few, many or a class when expanded.

>TRBV6-1|TRBJ2-2|12|-|-
TGTGCCAGCAGTGACGGGGTGGGGGAGCTGTTTTTT
CASSDGVGELFF
>TRBV5-4|TRBJ1-4|15|TRBD1|-
TGTGCCAGCAGCCAAACAGGGGGCGCTTGGGAAAAACTGTTTTTT
CASSQTGGAWEKLFF
>TRBV5-4|TRBJ2-5|15|-|-
TGTGCCAGCAGCTTGTTTCCACACTCAGGGGAGACCCAGTACTTC
CASSLFPHSGETQYF
>TRBV6-4|TRBJ1-4|18|-|-
TGTGCCAGCAGTGAAAAGTTGGGGCTACTTCCCATTAATGAAAAACTGTTTTTT
CASSEKLGLLPINEKLFF
>TRBV4-3|TRBJ2-7|15|TRBD1|-
TGCGCCAGCAGCCAAACCCGGGACAGGGCCTACGAGCAGTACTTC
CASSQTRDRAYEQYF
>TRBV9|TRBJ1-1|15|TRBD1|-
TGTGCCAGCAGCGTCGGGGGACAGACGAACACTGAAGCTTTCTTT
CASSVGGQTNTEAFF
>TRBV5-1|TRBJ1-2|14|TRBD1|-
TGCGCCAGCAGCTTGGAGTGGACAGGGGATGGCTACACCTTC
CASSLEWTGDGYTF
>TRBV2|TRBJ1-1|14|-|-
TGTGCCAGCAGCACGGACCTAATGAACACTGAAGCTTTCTTT
CASSTDLMNTEAFF
>TRBV5-1|TRBJ2-5|16|TRBD1|-
TGCGCCAGCAGCGGGACCGGGACAGGGGCGGGGGAGACCCAGTACTTC
CASSGTGTGAGETQYF
>TRBV23-1|TRBJ2-7|17|TRBD2|-
TGCGCCAGCAGTCACAGGCCCGTGGGGACTAGTTCCTACGAGCAGTACTTC
CASSHRPVGTSSYEQYF
>TRBV2|TRBJ1-4|15|-|-
TGTGCCAGCAGTGGGAACATTGCAACTAATGAAAAACTGTTTTTT
CASSGNIATNEKLFF
>TRBV18|TRBJ1-3|13|-|once
TGTGCCAGCTCGAAAGCCTCTGGAAACACCATATATTTT
CASSKASGNTIYF
>TRBV7-3|TRBJ2-1|14|-|-
TGTGCCAGCAGCCCCGTGGGGGTTAATAATGAGCAGTTCTTC
CASSPVGVNNEQFF
>TRBV7-2|TRBJ2-5|16|TRBD2|-
TGTGCCAGCAGCTTAGTAGCGGCGGGGGGGCAGGAGACCCAGTACTTC
CASSLVAAGGQETQYF
>TRBV5-5|TRBJ2-7|14|-|-
TGTGCCAGCAGCTTAGTGGGGAGGTCCTACGAGCAGTACTTC
CASSLVGRSYEQYF
>TRBV5-6|TRBJ2-5|13|-|-
TGTGCCAGCAGCCTCGGACTTGAAGAGACCCAGTACTTC
CASSLGLEETQYF
>TRBV18|TRBJ1-1|16|-|-
TGTGCCAGCTCACGTGGGGCGGGCGTTTTGAACACTGAAGCTTTCTTT
CASSRGAGVLNTEAFF
>TRBV7-2|TRBJ2-5|14|-|-
TGTGCCAGCAGCCTACTTAGGGCACGGGAGACCCAGTACTTC
CASSLLRARETQYF
>TRBV6-5|TRBJ1-2|15|-|-
TGTGCCAGCAGTTACGGCCTTGGGGGGGACTATGGCTACACCTTC
CASSYGLGGDYGYTF
>TRBV14|TRBJ2-7|15|-|-
TGTGCCAGCAGCCAAATGGGGGTTAGCAAGTACGAGCAGTACTTC
CASSQMGVSKYEQYF
>TRBV5-1|TRBJ2-1|15|TRBD2|-
TGCGCCAGCAGCTTGGACCAGCGGGGCTACAATGAGCAGTTCTTC
CASSLDQRGYNEQFF
>TRBV13|TRBJ2-1|16|TRBD2|-
TGTGCCAGCAGCTCCTCACGCGGACTAGCGGGCTATGAGCAGTTCTTC
CASSSSRGLAGYEQFF
>TRBV20-1|TRBJ2-4|11|-|-
TGCAGTGCTCCACAAGCTAGCATTCAGTACTTC
CSAPQASIQYF
>TRBV11-2|TRBJ1-2|15|-|few
TGTGCCAGCAGCTTAGATGCAGGGGCTGAGTATGGCTACACCTTC
CASSLDAGAEYGYTF
>TRBV5-1|TRBJ2-7|18|TRBD2|-
TGCGCCAGCAGCTTGGCGGGGATAGCGGGGGCCAACTCCTACGAGCAGTACTTC
CASSLAGIAGANSYEQYF
>TRBV6-4|TRBJ1-2|17|TRBD1|-
TGTGCCAGCAGTGACTCGAGCGGACAGGGATCTAACTATGGCTACACCTTC
CASSDSSGQGSNYGYTF
>TRBV7-2|TRBJ1-6|13|-|-
TGTGCCAGCAGCCCCTACCGGGGGGCACCCCTCCACTTT
CASSPYRGAPLHF
>TRBV29-1|TRBJ2-3|13|-|-
TGCAGCGGTGGGGGTGGGGGCACAGATACGCAGTATTTT
CSGGGGGTDTQYF
>TRBV5-4|TRBJ2-2|16|TRBD1|once
TGTGCCAGCAGCTTGGGGGACAGAACGAACACCGGGGAGCTGTTTTTT
CASSLGDRTNTGELFF
>TRBV6-1|TRBJ2-5|14|TRBD2|-
TGTGCCAGCAGTGAGGGGGGGACGGGGGAGACCCAGTACTTC
CASSEGGTGETQYF
>TRBV18|TRBJ1-4|14|TRBD1|once
TGTGCCAGCTCTCTTACAGGGGACGTTGAAAAACTGTTTTTT
CASSLTGDVEKLFF
>TRBV5-4|TRBJ2-7|15|TRBD1|-
TGTGCCAGCAGCCCACCTGGGGACAGGCCCCACGAGCAGTACTTC
CASSPPGDRPHEQYF
>TRBV7-2|TRBJ2-3|13|-|-
TGTGCCAGCAGCTGGGGGAGGTCAGATACGCAGTATTTT
CASSWGRSDTQYF
>TRBV29-1|TRBJ2-3|14|-|-
TGCAGCGGCACCCCGGTTTCTAGCACAGATACGCAGTATTTT
CSGTPVSSTDTQYF
>TRBV2|TRBJ2-1|15|-|-
TGTGCCAGCAGGTCAGGGATGGGTGGTCTGGATGAGCAGTTCTTC
CASRSGMGGLDEQFF
>TRBV10-3|TRBJ2-7|15|-|few
TGTGCCATCAGTTCGGGACCGGTAAGCTCCTACGAGCAGTACTTC
CAISSGPVSSYEQYF
>TRBV4-2|TRBJ1-1|14|-|-
TGTGCCAGCAGCCAAGATCCGAGCGAAACTGAAGCTTTCTTT
CASSQDPSETEAFF
>TRBV30|TRBJ1-2|10|-|-
TGTGCCTCTAACAGGGACGGCTACACCTTC
CASNRDGYTF
>TRBV6-2/TRBV6-3|TRBJ2-6|16|TRBD1|-
TGTGCCAGCAGTCCAAGGACAGGGACTGGGGCCAACGTCCTGACTTTC
CASSPRTGTGANVLTF
>TRBV5-4|TRBJ2-7|14|-|-
TGTGCCAGCAGCTTGGAGGGCAGCTCCTACGAGCAGTACTTC
CASSLEGSSYEQYF
>TRBV4-3|TRBJ1-2|14|TRBD1|-
TGCGCCAGCAGCCACCGACAGGGCCCCTATGGCTACACCTTC
CASSHRQGPYGYTF